This T cell receptor beta chain is from a study of blood T cell repertoires in COVID-19. Study at large: Samples came from the United States, Italy and Spain, spanning acute and convalescent COVID-19.

Authors' analysis steps: Cell counts per sample came from amplifying reference gene primers. Only in-frame clones appear in the TCRdb table, and some are missing; sequencing was by immunoSEQ multiplex PCR. The DNA was the basis for D and trimming; V, J and clone size are from that table. The data show fewer than 300,000 clones, around 86% seen once. V was clipped by 6 bases and J by 10 bases; unmatched bases: 11. This CDR3 region has 16 residues. CDR1 and CDR2 (germline): SGHTA, FQGNSA. Sequenced material: peripheral blood. The gene calls are TRBV7-2 and TRBJ2-1; TRBD2 matches 14 bases. The sequence came from a human donor in a cohort sampled during active COVID-19. CDR3: CASRSAGTSGSGEQFF. CDR3 bases: TGTGCCAGCAGGTCCGCGGGGACTAGCGGGAGCGGGGAGCAGTTCTTC. Using reference TRBV7-2 and TRBJ2-1 for the parts outside the CDR3, the full variable domain is GAGVSQSPSNKVTEKGKDVELRCDPISGHTALYWYRQSLGQGLEFLIYFQGNSAPDKSGLPSDRFSAERTGGSVSTLTIQRTQQEDSAVYLCASRSAGTSGSGEQFFGPGTRLTVL.